This TCR beta chain was recorded in a study of untreated major depressive disorder. Study results and limitations: Each subject's top five TRBV05-01 clones were all private. TRBV05-01 (Vbeta 5.1) usage was higher in CD4+ T cells of depressed patients than controls.

This clone was observed a few times. Its antigen is still unknown. Generated by immunoSEQ multiplex PCR, the TCRdb table keeps only in-frame clones and is missing some. The sample yields more than 10,000 clones, around 90% seen once. Germline CDR1 and CDR2: MNHNS and SASEGT. V lost 0 bases, J lost 5 bases, and 7 bases lay in between. The CDR3 consists of 13 residues. For sex, age, current smoking status and body mass index, every depressed patient had a pairwise-matched non-depressed control. The donors were all European-descended. Approximately 30 ml of peripheral blood was collected per donor. The V gene is TRBV6-1, the J gene TRBJ1-2; possibly TRBD1 for D (6 bases). This TCR derives from a man in his thirties or forties with major depressive disorder. Sample: CD4+ T cells from PBMCs. The CDR3 nucleotides read TGTGCCAGCAGTGAAGCAGGGGGTTATGGCTACACCTTC. This sequence encodes CASSEAGGYGYTF.